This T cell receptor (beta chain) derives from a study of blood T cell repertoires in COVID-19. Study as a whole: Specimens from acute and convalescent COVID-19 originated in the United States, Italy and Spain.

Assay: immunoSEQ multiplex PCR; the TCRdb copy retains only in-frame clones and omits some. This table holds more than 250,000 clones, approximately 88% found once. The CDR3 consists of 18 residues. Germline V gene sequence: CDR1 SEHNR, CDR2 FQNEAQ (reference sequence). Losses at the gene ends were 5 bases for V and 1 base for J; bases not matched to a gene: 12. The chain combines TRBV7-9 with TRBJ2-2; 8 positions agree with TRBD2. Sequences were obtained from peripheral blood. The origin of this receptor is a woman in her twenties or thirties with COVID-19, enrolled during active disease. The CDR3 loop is CASSQRGGGGKNTGELFF. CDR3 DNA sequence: TGTGCCAGCAGCCAACGGGGAGGCGGGGGGAAGAACACCGGGGAGCTGTTTTTT.